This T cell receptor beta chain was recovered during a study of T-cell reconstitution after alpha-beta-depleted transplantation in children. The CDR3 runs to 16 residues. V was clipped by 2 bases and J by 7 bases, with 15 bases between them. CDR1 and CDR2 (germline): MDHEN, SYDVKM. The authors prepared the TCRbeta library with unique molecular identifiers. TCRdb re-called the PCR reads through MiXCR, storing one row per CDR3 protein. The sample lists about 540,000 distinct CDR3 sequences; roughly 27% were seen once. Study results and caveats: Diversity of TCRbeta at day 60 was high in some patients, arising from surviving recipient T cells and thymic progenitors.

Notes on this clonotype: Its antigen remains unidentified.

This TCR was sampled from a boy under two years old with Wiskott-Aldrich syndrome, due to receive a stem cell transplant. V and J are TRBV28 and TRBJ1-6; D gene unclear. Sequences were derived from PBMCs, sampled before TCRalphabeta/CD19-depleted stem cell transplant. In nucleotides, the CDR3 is TGTGCCAGCAGTTTAACAGAGTCCGACCGAAATTCACCCCTCCACTTT. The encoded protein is CASSLTESDRNSPLHF.